This T cell receptor beta chain was recorded in a study of blood T cell repertoires in COVID-19. Study-wide context: Acute and convalescent COVID-19 specimens originated in the United States, Italy and Spain.

The CDR3 totals 13 residues. The J segment lost 9 bases and the V segment lost 1 base, leaving 4 bases of the junction unmatched. In germline, CDR1 is SGHDT, CDR2 YYEEEE. Original handling: Estimation of nucleated cell counts relied on the amplification of reference gene primers. The repertoire was sequenced with immunoSEQ multiplex PCR; TCRdb's copy has only in-frame clones and lacks some. That table gives V, J and clone size, and the DNA gave D and trimming. The data contain about 180,000 clones, approximately 85% of them singletons. This TCR came from a man aged 55 to 70 with acute or convalescent COVID-19. This chain connects TRBV5-6 to TRBJ2-1; 7 bases map to TRBD1. The sample comprised peripheral blood. CDR3 nucleotide sequence: TGTGCCAGCAGCTTGAGGGGGCAGGGTGAGCAGTTCTTC. Translating it yields CASSLRGQGEQFF. The full variable domain, completed using reference TRBV5-6 and TRBJ2-1, is DAGVTQSPTHLIKTRGQQVTLRCSPKSGHDTVSWYQQALGQGPQFIFQYYEEEERQRGNFPDRFSGHQFPNYSSELNVNALLLGDSALYLCASSLRGQGEQFFGPGTRLTVL.